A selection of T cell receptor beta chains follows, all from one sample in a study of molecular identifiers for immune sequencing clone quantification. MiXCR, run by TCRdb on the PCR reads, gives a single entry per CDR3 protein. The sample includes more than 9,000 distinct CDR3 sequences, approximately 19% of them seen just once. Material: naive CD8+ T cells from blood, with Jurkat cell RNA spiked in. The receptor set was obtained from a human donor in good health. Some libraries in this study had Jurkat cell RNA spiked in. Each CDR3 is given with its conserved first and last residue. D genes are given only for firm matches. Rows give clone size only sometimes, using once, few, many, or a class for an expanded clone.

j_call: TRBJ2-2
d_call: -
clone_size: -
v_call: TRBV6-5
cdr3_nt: TGTGCCAGCAGTCTGATAGCACATACGAACACCGGGGAGCTGTTTTTT
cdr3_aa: CASSLIAHTNTGELFF

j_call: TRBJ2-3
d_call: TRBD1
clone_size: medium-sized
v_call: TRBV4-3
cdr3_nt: TGCGCCAGCAGCCAAGTCGGGCAGGGGGTGACAGATACGCAGTATTTT
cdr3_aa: CASSQVGQGVTDTQYF

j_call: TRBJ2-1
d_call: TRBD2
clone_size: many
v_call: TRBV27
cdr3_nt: TGTGCCAGCAGTTTAAGGGCGGGACTAGCGAATGAGCAGTTCTTC
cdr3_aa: CASSLRAGLANEQFF

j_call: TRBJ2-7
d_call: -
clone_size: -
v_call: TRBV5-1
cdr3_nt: TGCGCCAGCAGCCTTACAGGGACACTCCACGAGCAGTACTTC
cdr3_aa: CASSLTGTLHEQYF

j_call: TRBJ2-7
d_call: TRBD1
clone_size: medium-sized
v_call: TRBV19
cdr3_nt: TGTGCCAGTAGTACTGGGACAGGGAAGATCTACGAGCAGTACTTC
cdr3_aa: CASSTGTGKIYEQYF

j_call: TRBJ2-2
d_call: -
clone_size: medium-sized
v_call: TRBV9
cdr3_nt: TGTGCCAGCAGCGTGGACACCGGGGAGCTGTTTTTT
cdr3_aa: CASSVDTGELFF

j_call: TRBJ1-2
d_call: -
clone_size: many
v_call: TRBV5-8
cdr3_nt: TGTGCCAGCAGCTCCTATCCCCAGGTGGGATATGGCTACACCTTC
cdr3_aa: CASSSYPQVGYGYTF

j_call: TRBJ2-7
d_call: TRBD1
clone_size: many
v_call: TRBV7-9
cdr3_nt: TGTGCCAGCAGCCCGACAGGGGTCGAGCAGTACTTC
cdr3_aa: CASSPTGVEQYF

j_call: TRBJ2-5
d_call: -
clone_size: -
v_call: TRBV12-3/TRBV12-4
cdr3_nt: TGTGCCAGTAGTAGTTCAGAGACCCAGTACTTC
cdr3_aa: CASSSSETQYF

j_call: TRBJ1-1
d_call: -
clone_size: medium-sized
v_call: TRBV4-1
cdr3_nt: TGCGCCAGCAGAACGGACGGTCAAAAGGCTTTCTTT
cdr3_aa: CASRTDGQKAFF

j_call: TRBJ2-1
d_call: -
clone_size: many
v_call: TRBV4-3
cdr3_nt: TGCGCCAGCAGCCAAGAGGTCCTTTTGGGCAATGAGCAGTTCTTC
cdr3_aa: CASSQEVLLGNEQFF

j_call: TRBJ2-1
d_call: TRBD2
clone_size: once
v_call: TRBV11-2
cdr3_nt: TGTGCCAGCAGCTTAGCCTTCCAAGCGGGGGAATACAATGAGCAGTTCTTC
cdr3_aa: CASSLAFQAGEYNEQFF

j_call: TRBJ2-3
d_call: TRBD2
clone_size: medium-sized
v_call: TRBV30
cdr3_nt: TGTGCCTGGACTAGCGGGGGGCCGACAGATACGCAGTATTTT
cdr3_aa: CAWTSGGPTDTQYF

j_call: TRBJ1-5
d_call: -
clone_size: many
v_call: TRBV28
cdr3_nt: TGTGCCAGCAGTTTACTGGCAGATCAGCCCCAGCATTTT
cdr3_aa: CASSLLADQPQHF

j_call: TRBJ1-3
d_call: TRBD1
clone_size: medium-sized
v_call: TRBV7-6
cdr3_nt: TGTGCCAGCAGCACCGGGACAGGGGTCGTGGGAAACACCATATATTTT
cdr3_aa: CASSTGTGVVGNTIYF

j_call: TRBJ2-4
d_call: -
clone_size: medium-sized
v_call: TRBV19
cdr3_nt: TGTGCCAGTAGTATTTTCGGGGTCACTGATCTAGAACCCTTAGCCAAAAACATTCAGTACTTC
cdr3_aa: CASSIFGVTDLEPLAKNIQYF

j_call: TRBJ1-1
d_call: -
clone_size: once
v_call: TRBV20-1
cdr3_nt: TGCAGTGCTAGAGTCCTTCAGGTGTCGGAGGCTACCAACACTGAAGCTTTCTTT
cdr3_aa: CSARVLQVSEATNTEAFF

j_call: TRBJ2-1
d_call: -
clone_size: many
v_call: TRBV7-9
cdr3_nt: TGTGCCAGCAGTTCCAGCCCCGGACTCCCGGGCCCGGGCCTCGATGAGCAGTTCTTC
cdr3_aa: CASSSSPGLPGPGLDEQFF

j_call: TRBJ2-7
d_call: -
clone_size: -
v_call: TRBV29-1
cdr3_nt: TGCGGCGTTGAAGCCACAGAGAATCCCTCCGAGCAGTACTTC
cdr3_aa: CGVEATENPSEQYF

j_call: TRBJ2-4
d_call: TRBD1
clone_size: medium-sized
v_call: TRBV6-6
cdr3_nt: TGTGCCAGCAGTTACTCGACAGGGGAGGCGGGAAACATTCAGTACTTC
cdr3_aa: CASSYSTGEAGNIQYF

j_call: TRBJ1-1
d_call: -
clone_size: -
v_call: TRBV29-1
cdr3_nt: TGCAGCGTTGAATGGTGGGGAGGCACTGAAGCTTTCTTT
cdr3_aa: CSVEWWGGTEAFF

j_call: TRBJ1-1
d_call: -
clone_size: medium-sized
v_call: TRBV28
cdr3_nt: TGTGCCAGCAGTTTTCAGGGAAGGTCCACTGAAGCTTTCTTT
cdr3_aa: CASSFQGRSTEAFF

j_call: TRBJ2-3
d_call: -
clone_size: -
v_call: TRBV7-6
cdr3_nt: TGTGCCAGCAGCTTAGGTTGGGGGGACACAGATACGCAGTATTTT
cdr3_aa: CASSLGWGDTDTQYF

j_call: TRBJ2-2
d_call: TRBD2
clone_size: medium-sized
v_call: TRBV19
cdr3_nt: TGTGCCAGTAGTATGGGACTAGCGGCCGGGGAGCTGTTTTTT
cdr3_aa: CASSMGLAAGELFF

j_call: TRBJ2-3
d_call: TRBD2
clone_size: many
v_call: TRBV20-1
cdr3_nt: TGCAGTGCTAGAGATGGGACTAGCGGGGCCCGGATCACAGATACGCAGTATTTT
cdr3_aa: CSARDGTSGARITDTQYF

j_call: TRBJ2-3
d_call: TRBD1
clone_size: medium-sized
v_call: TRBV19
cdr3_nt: TGTGCCAGTAGTCTGACAGGGGGCCTAATCTACGGCACAGATACGCAGTATTTT
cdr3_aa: CASSLTGGLIYGTDTQYF

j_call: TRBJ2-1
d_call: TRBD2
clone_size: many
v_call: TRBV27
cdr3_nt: TGTGCCAGCAGTATAGCGGGGGCCTACAATGAGCAGTTCTTC
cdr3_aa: CASSIAGAYNEQFF

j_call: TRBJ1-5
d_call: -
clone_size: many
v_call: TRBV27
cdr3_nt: TGTGCCAGCAGTTTATCATCACACCCCAATCAGCCCCAGCATTTT
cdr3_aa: CASSLSSHPNQPQHF

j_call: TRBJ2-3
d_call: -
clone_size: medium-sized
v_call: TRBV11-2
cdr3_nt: TGTGCCAGTGGACCTTACTGGAAGCCAGATACGCAGTATTTT
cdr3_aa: CASGPYWKPDTQYF

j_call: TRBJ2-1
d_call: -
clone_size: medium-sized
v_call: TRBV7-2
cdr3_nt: TGTGCCAGCAGCCATACAGGCAGCTCCTACAATGAGCAGTTCTTC
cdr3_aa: CASSHTGSSYNEQFF

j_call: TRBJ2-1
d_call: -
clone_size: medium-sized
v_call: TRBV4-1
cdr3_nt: TGCGCCAGCAGCCGGGAACGGGACACCTACAATGAGCAGTTCTTC
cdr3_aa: CASSRERDTYNEQFF

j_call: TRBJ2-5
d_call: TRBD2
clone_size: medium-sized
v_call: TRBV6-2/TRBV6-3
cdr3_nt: TGTGCCAGCGTAAGGGGGACTAGAGCCAGTCCCCGGGAGACCCAGTACTTC
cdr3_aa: CASVRGTRASPRETQYF

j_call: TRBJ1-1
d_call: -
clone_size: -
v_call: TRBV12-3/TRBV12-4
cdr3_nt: TGTGCCAGCACCTTTTCTGCCGGGGAAGCTTTCTTT
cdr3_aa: CASTFSAGEAFF

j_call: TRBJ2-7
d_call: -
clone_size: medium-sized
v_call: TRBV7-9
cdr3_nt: TGTGCCAGCAGCTTCGACCTTGGCGAGCAGTACTTC
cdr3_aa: CASSFDLGEQYF

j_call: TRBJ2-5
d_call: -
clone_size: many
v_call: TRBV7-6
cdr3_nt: TGTGCCAGCACCTTCCTTGGAGGGGAAGAGACCCAGTACTTC
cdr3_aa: CASTFLGGEETQYF

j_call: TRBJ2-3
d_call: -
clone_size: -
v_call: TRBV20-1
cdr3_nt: TGCAGTGCCGTGACCTCCTCCGCCTTTGCGAAAGATACGCAGTATTTT
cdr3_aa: CSAVTSSAFAKDTQYF

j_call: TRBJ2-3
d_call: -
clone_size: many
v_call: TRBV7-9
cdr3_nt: TGTGCCAGCAGCCCGACCCAGTCAGATACGCAGTATTTT
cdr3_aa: CASSPTQSDTQYF

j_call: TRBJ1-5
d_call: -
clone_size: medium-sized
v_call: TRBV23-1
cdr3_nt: TGCGCCAGCACTAAGCAGGGTGGTCCGAGAACCAGCAATCAGCCCCAGCATTTT
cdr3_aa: CASTKQGGPRTSNQPQHF

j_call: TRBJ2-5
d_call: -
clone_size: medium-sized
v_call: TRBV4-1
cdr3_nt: TGCGCCAGCAGCCAAGTCGCGGTCCAAGAGACCCAGTACTTC
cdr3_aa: CASSQVAVQETQYF

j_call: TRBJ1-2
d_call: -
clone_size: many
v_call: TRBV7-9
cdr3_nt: TGTGCCAGCAGCTTACAGGGCCAGGACTATGGCTACACCTTC
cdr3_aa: CASSLQGQDYGYTF

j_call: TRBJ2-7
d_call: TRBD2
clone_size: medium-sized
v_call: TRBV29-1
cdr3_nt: TGCAGCGTTGAGGTTACTAGCGGGGGAGCGGAGCAGTACTTC
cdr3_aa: CSVEVTSGGAEQYF

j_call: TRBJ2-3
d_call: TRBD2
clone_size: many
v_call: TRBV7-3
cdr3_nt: TGTGCCAGCAGCTTAGTTAGCGGGGGAAGCACAGATACGCAGTATTTT
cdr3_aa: CASSLVSGGSTDTQYF

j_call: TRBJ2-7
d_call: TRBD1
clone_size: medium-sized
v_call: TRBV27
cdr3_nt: TGTGCCAGCAGTTTATTGACAGGGGGCTACGAGCAGTACTTC
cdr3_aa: CASSLLTGGYEQYF

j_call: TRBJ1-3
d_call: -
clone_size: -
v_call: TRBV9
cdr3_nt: TGTGCCAGCAGCGTCGCCGGCTCTGGAAACACCATATATTTT
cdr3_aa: CASSVAGSGNTIYF

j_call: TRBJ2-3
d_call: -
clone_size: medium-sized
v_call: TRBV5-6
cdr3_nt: TGTGCCAGCGGCCGGGACACCTTAATTAGCACAGATACGCAGTATTTT
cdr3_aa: CASGRDTLISTDTQYF

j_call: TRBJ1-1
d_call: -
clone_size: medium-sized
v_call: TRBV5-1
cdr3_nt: TGCGCCAGCAGCTTGACAGGAAGTAACACTGAAGCTTTCTTT
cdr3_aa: CASSLTGSNTEAFF

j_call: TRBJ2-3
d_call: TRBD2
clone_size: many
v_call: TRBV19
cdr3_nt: TGTGCCAGTAGTATGCTTAGCGGGGGGGTTCTTGGCACAGATACGCAGTATTTT
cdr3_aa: CASSMLSGGVLGTDTQYF

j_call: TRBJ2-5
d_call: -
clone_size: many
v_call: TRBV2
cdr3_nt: TGTGCCAGCATGCGTCTAGGACTGCAAGAGACCCAGTACTTC
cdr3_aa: CASMRLGLQETQYF

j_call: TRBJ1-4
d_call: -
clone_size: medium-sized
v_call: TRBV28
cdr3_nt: TGTGCCAGCAGTTTTCTCCAGGCGGGGCCCGGGGAAAAACTGTTTTTT
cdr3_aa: CASSFLQAGPGEKLFF

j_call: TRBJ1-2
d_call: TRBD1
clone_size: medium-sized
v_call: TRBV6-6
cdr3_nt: TGTGCCAGCAGTCCAATCGGGACAGGGGGCGTCTATGGCTACACCTTC
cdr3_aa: CASSPIGTGGVYGYTF

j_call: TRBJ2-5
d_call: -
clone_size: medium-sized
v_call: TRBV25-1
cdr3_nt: TGTGCCAGCAGTGAATTCGTCCAAGAGACCCAGTACTTC
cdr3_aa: CASSEFVQETQYF

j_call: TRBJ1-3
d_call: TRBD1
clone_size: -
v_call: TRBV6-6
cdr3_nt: TGTGCCAGCAGTCCCTGGACAGGGGGTAACACCATATATTTT
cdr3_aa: CASSPWTGGNTIYF

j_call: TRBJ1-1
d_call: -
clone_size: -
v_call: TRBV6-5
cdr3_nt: TGTGCCAGCAGTACCCCACAGGTAACTGAAGCTTTCTTT
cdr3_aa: CASSTPQVTEAFF

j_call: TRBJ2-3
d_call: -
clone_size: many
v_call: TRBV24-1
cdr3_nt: TGTGCCACCAGTGGCACGGTTGGAGATACGCAGTATTTT
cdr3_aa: CATSGTVGDTQYF

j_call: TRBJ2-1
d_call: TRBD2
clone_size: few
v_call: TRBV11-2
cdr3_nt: TGTGCCAGCAGTTCCAGTCGTCTAGCGGGGAGAAATGAGCAGTTCTTC
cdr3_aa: CASSSSRLAGRNEQFF

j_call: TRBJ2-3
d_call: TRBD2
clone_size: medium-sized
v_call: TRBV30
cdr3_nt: TGTGCCTGGGGTGGCGGCGGGGGAAGCGTAGATACGCAGTATTTT
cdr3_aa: CAWGGGGGSVDTQYF

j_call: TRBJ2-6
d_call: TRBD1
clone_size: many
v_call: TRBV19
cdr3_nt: TGTGCCAGTACCGATTATCCCACAGGGGCCGATCTTCGGGCCAACGTCCTGACTTTC
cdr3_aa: CASTDYPTGADLRANVLTF

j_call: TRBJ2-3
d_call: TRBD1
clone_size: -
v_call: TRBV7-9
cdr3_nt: TGTGCCAGCAGCGAAGACGGGACAGGAGTCACAGATACGCAGTATTTT
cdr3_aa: CASSEDGTGVTDTQYF

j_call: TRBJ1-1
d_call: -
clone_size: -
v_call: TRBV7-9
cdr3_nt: TGTGCCAGCAGCTTATGGGGCGGCCCCTTGAACACTGAAGCTTTCTTT
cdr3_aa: CASSLWGGPLNTEAFF